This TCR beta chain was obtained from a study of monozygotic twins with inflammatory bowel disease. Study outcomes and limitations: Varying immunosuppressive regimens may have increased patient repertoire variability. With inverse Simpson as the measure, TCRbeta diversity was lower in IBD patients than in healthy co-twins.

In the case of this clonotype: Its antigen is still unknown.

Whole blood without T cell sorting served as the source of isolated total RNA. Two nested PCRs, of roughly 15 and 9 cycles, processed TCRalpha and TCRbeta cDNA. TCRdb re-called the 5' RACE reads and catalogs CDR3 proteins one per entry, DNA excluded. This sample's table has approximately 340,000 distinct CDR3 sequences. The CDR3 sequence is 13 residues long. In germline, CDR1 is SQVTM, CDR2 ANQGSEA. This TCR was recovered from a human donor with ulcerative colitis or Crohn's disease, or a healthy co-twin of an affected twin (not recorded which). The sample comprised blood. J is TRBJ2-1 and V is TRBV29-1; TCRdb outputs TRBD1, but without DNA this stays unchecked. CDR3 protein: CSVERRAQGEQFF.